This T cell receptor beta chain stems from a study of cytomegalovirus exposure and HLA in healthy donors (dated by TCRdb to between 2016 and 2019). For context, the study as a whole: According to a later analysis, one platform produced both the approximately 110 validation repertoires and the 670 or so repertoires of the first cohort. The study combined high-throughput TCR immunosequencing, statistical association of individual TCRs with disease status, and machine learning to predict cytomegalovirus infection status. The aim of the study was to test whether cataloging public T cell receptors could identify signatures of past pathogen exposure. Besides the first cohort of 666 subjects, a separate validation cohort made up of 120 different subjects was used.

This clone has a single count. The antigen this receptor binds is unknown. No base qualities exist here, and no much larger clone lies one base off it. CDR1 LNHDA and CDR2 SQIVND were looked up in the germline V gene (reference sequence). V is cut by 3 bases and J by 7 bases, and the space between the germline ends is 16 bases. The CDR3 runs 15 residues from the cysteine to the phenylalanine. Only the CDR3 part of the read is kept: 45 bases, read in frame from the first base. On the study overall, not on this receptor specifically: A total of roughly 160 TCR beta chains were listed by the study as associated with cytomegalovirus. The classifier was reported to diagnose cytomegalovirus status with high specificity and sensitivity in both the original and validation cohorts. According to the authors, the approach could potentially be generalized to other disease states and immunological phenotypes. A few of the identified cytomegalovirus-associated TCR beta chains were confirmed in vitro to be specific for cytomegalovirus antigens. Most TCR sequences were observed very rarely across donors, whereas some public TCRs were present in many individuals. Of the cluster scores, approximately 94% were above 0 in a later analysis, which found that TCRs clustered in the first cohort also tended to co-occur in the 95 to 150 validation repertoires. A later analysis had no HLA typing for the validation cohort, so co-occurrence there was scored across all 110 or so repertoires.

Receptors were amplified or captured by the immunoSEQ multiplex PCR assay. The source study handled its data this way. A statistical classification framework was built for diagnosing cytomegalovirus status from the catalog of TCR beta chain sequences. Entries here come from immuneACCESS through TCRdb and include only in-frame sequences with V and J called. Some clones fail to appear in such tables; in the studies checked, an unresolved V gene covers under half of the shortfall, and the cause of the remainder is unknown. V and J calls and clone size are those listed in that table; D and trimming were worked out from the DNA. This sample holds about 160,000 clones; about 88% were observed only once. Approximately 2.2% of the sample belongs to the ten largest clones. The donors belonged to the validation cohort of about 130 subjects, which was separate from the 666-subject first cohort.

Sequenced sample: PBMCs. The rearranged segments are TRBV19 and TRBJ2-1; a tentative D match to TRBD2 spans 6 bases. This clonotype was obtained from a woman younger than 30 in good health and CMV-seronegative. The DNA sequence is TGTGCCAGTAGTATGGGGGGTGTCGGCAGGAATGAGCAGTTCTTC. Protein translation: CASSMGGVGRNEQFF.